This TCR beta chain originates from a study of shared clonotypes between healthy human individuals. Study-level points and caveats: Some clonotypes were shared by all four sorted-subset donors, while others were not shared. The non-shared ones had lower generation probabilities than the shared ones.

Points on this clone: As yet, its antigen is unknown.

V was trimmed by 4 bases and J by 6 bases, leaving 26 bases between them. The germline gives CDR1 MDHEN, CDR2 SYDVKM. The CDR3 sequence is 18 residues long. Here immunoSEQ multiplex PCR was the method, and the copy in TCRdb shows in-frame clones only, minus some. The top ten hold about 1.5% of the sample, which has about 1 million clones, 65% to 75% seen once. Splitting of CD4+ cells produced CD45RA+ naive and CD45RA-negative memory subsets. The source material was memory CD4+ T cells sorted from blood. Subset given: CD45RA-negative fraction. The rearrangement links TRBV28 to TRBJ2-3; tentatively, D is TRBD2 (6 bases). The receptor was derived from a young man in good health. CDR3: CASSSIDRKEGRLDTQYF. CDR3 in DNA: TGTGCCAGCAGTTCAATCGACCGTAAGGAGGGGAGGCTGGATACGCAGTATTTT.